This is a list of T cell receptor beta chains from one sample in a study of neoadjuvant anti-PD-1 for oral cavity cancer. The data were produced by immunoSEQ multiplex PCR, yet TCRdb's version contains in-frame clones alone and is incomplete. In the table there are 15,000 to 20,000 clones, 50% to 70% of which are singletons. Sequences were derived from PBMCs, sampled before nivolumab (anti-PD-1) treatment. Receptors originate from a person aged 35-79 years with oral cavity squamous cell carcinoma. Both conserved end residues are part of each CDR3. Fields, in order: J gene, clone size, D gene, V gene, CDR3 length, CDR3 DNA, CDR3 protein. The D gene is left open where the match is weak. Not every row has a clone size; where given, it reads once, few, many or a size class.

j_call: TRBJ1-5; clone_size: few; d_call: TRBD1; v_call: TRBV30; cdr3_length: 17; cdr3_nt: TGTGCCTGGAGTGAGGCTTTAGTGGACAGGGGGCATCAGCCCCAGCATTTT; cdr3_aa: CAWSEALVDRGHQPQHF
j_call: TRBJ1-2; clone_size: -; d_call: -; v_call: TRBV6-6; cdr3_length: 13; cdr3_nt: TGTGCCGGATTGGACAGTCTCAACTATGGCTACACCTTC; cdr3_aa: CAGLDSLNYGYTF
j_call: TRBJ2-2; clone_size: -; d_call: TRBD2; v_call: TRBV10-3; cdr3_length: 17; cdr3_nt: TGTGCCATCACTGACAGAGCCGGGACTAGCGTAATCGGGGAGCTGTTTTTT; cdr3_aa: CAITDRAGTSVIGELFF
j_call: TRBJ2-1; clone_size: -; d_call: TRBD2; v_call: TRBV6-4; cdr3_length: 17; cdr3_nt: TGTGCCAGCAGTGACCGGAGGTCTAGCGGGAGCTACAATGAGCAGTTCTTC; cdr3_aa: CASSDRRSSGSYNEQFF
j_call: TRBJ2-6; clone_size: -; d_call: -; v_call: TRBV10-3; cdr3_length: 15; cdr3_nt: TGTGCCATCAGTGAGTCCGGGGCTGGGGCCAACGTCCTGACTTTC; cdr3_aa: CAISESGAGANVLTF
j_call: TRBJ1-2; clone_size: -; d_call: TRBD1; v_call: TRBV6-1; cdr3_length: 12; cdr3_nt: TGTGCCAGCCATCAGGGGGGGTATGGCTACACCTTC; cdr3_aa: CASHQGGYGYTF
j_call: TRBJ1-1; clone_size: -; d_call: -; v_call: TRBV6-5; cdr3_length: 14; cdr3_nt: TGTGCCAGCAGTTACACTATCGGCACCACTGAAGCTTTCTTT; cdr3_aa: CASSYTIGTTEAFF
j_call: TRBJ1-3; clone_size: -; d_call: -; v_call: TRBV6-1; cdr3_length: 12; cdr3_nt: TGTGCCAGCTCAGACCCTGGAAACACCATATATTTT; cdr3_aa: CASSDPGNTIYF
j_call: TRBJ2-3; clone_size: -; d_call: -; v_call: TRBV9; cdr3_length: 15; cdr3_nt: TGTGCCAGCAGCCCCCTGGCTAGCAAGCGGGATACGCAGTATTTT; cdr3_aa: CASSPLASKRDTQYF
j_call: TRBJ2-7; clone_size: -; d_call: TRBD2; v_call: TRBV30; cdr3_length: 14; cdr3_nt: TGTGCCTGGAGTCGGCTAGCGGGAGTATACGAGCAGTACTTC; cdr3_aa: CAWSRLAGVYEQYF
j_call: TRBJ2-3; clone_size: -; d_call: -; v_call: TRBV5-1; cdr3_length: 15; cdr3_nt: TGCGCCAGCAGCTTAGCAGGGACAAGCACAGATACGCAGTATTTT; cdr3_aa: CASSLAGTSTDTQYF
j_call: TRBJ1-1; clone_size: few; d_call: -; v_call: TRBV5-1; cdr3_length: 13; cdr3_nt: TGCGCCAGCAGCCCGACAGGGAACACTGAAGCTTTCTTT; cdr3_aa: CASSPTGNTEAFF
j_call: TRBJ1-5; clone_size: -; d_call: -; v_call: TRBV29-1; cdr3_length: 13; cdr3_nt: TGCAGCGCCGGGGGGGTCGGCAATCAGCCCCAGCATTTT; cdr3_aa: CSAGGVGNQPQHF
j_call: TRBJ1-1; clone_size: -; d_call: -; v_call: TRBV6-6; cdr3_length: 15; cdr3_nt: TGTGCCAGCAGTTACTCACGGGGTGATGGCACTGAAGCTTTCTTT; cdr3_aa: CASSYSRGDGTEAFF
j_call: TRBJ2-7; clone_size: -; d_call: TRBD2; v_call: TRBV10-3; cdr3_length: 14; cdr3_nt: TGTGCCACCGCTTCCTCTAGCGGGAGTTACGAGCAGTACTTC; cdr3_aa: CATASSSGSYEQYF
j_call: TRBJ2-5; clone_size: -; d_call: -; v_call: TRBV10-3; cdr3_length: 12; cdr3_nt: TGTGCCATCAGTCCTACGGGGGAGACCCAGTACTTC; cdr3_aa: CAISPTGETQYF
j_call: TRBJ2-1; clone_size: -; d_call: -; v_call: TRBV5-1; cdr3_length: 14; cdr3_nt: TGCGCCAGCAACCCGACAGGCCTCTACAATGAGCAGTTCTTC; cdr3_aa: CASNPTGLYNEQFF
j_call: TRBJ1-2; clone_size: -; d_call: TRBD1; v_call: TRBV4-1; cdr3_length: 14; cdr3_nt: TGCGCCAGCAGCCAAGGGGACAGATACTATGGCTACACCTTC; cdr3_aa: CASSQGDRYYGYTF
j_call: TRBJ1-2; clone_size: -; d_call: -; v_call: TRBV19; cdr3_length: 12; cdr3_nt: TGTGCCAGTAGTACCCCTAACTATGGCTACACCTTC; cdr3_aa: CASSTPNYGYTF
j_call: TRBJ2-1; clone_size: -; d_call: -; v_call: TRBV5-4; cdr3_length: 16; cdr3_nt: TGTGCCAGCAGCTTGGCGACTACTCGGCCCTACAATGAGCAGTTCTTC; cdr3_aa: CASSLATTRPYNEQFF
j_call: TRBJ2-3; clone_size: -; d_call: -; v_call: TRBV2; cdr3_length: 14; cdr3_nt: TGTGCCAGCAGTGTCGATTCGTACACAGATACGCAGTATTTT; cdr3_aa: CASSVDSYTDTQYF
j_call: TRBJ2-2; clone_size: -; d_call: -; v_call: TRBV27; cdr3_length: 13; cdr3_nt: TGTGCCAGCAGTTTAACGGTCACCGGGGAGCTGTTTTTT; cdr3_aa: CASSLTVTGELFF
j_call: TRBJ1-4; clone_size: -; d_call: -; v_call: TRBV11-2; cdr3_length: 13; cdr3_nt: TGTGCCAGCAGCTTAGTGATTAATGAAAAACTGTTTTTT; cdr3_aa: CASSLVINEKLFF
j_call: TRBJ2-7; clone_size: few; d_call: TRBD2; v_call: TRBV19; cdr3_length: 14; cdr3_nt: TGTGCCAGTAGCCATGGACTAGCGGGAGTCGAGCAGTACTTC; cdr3_aa: CASSHGLAGVEQYF
j_call: TRBJ2-2; clone_size: -; d_call: TRBD1; v_call: TRBV28; cdr3_length: 16; cdr3_nt: TGTGCCAGCAGTTTATTCCAGGGGGAGCACACCGGGGAGCTGTTTTTT; cdr3_aa: CASSLFQGEHTGELFF
j_call: TRBJ2-7; clone_size: -; d_call: TRBD1; v_call: TRBV6-1; cdr3_length: 16; cdr3_nt: TGTGCCAGCAGTGGCCCAAAGACAGGGCGAGGCTACGAGCAGTACTTC; cdr3_aa: CASSGPKTGRGYEQYF
j_call: TRBJ2-7; clone_size: once; d_call: TRBD2; v_call: TRBV5-1; cdr3_length: 16; cdr3_nt: TGCGCCAGCAGCCGCAGATCTAGCGGGAGCTCCTACGAGCAGTACTTC; cdr3_aa: CASSRRSSGSSYEQYF
j_call: TRBJ2-3; clone_size: few; d_call: -; v_call: TRBV19; cdr3_length: 15; cdr3_nt: TGTGCCAGTAGTCCTCATACCGGGAACTGGGAGACGCAGTATTTT; cdr3_aa: CASSPHTGNWETQYF
j_call: TRBJ2-3; clone_size: few; d_call: -; v_call: TRBV5-1; cdr3_length: 16; cdr3_nt: TGCGCCAGCAGCTTGGTAGTAGCGGCTAGCACAGATACGCAGTATTTT; cdr3_aa: CASSLVVAASTDTQYF
j_call: TRBJ1-5; clone_size: few; d_call: -; v_call: TRBV6-5; cdr3_length: 13; cdr3_nt: TGTGCCAGCAGTGGTAATAGCAATCAGCCCCAGCATTTT; cdr3_aa: CASSGNSNQPQHF
j_call: TRBJ2-7; clone_size: -; d_call: -; v_call: TRBV4-1; cdr3_length: 13; cdr3_nt: TGCGCCAGCAGCCATGGCGTCTCCTACGAGCAGTACTTC; cdr3_aa: CASSHGVSYEQYF
j_call: TRBJ2-5; clone_size: -; d_call: -; v_call: TRBV11-2; cdr3_length: 15; cdr3_nt: TGTGCCAGCAGCGCAAAGGCGGCGCGAGGTGAGACCCAGTACTTC; cdr3_aa: CASSAKAARGETQYF
j_call: TRBJ2-5; clone_size: -; d_call: -; v_call: TRBV25-1; cdr3_length: 12; cdr3_nt: TGTGCCAGCGTAAACCTGCAAGAGACCCAGTACTTC; cdr3_aa: CASVNLQETQYF
j_call: TRBJ2-5; clone_size: -; d_call: TRBD2; v_call: TRBV5-1; cdr3_length: 16; cdr3_nt: TGCGCCAGCAGCTTGGCCCCTAGCGGGAGTACTCAGACCCAGTACTTC; cdr3_aa: CASSLAPSGSTQTQYF
j_call: TRBJ2-7; clone_size: -; d_call: -; v_call: TRBV6-5; cdr3_length: 12; cdr3_nt: TGTGCCAGCAGGGGAGCCGGGGGCGAGCAGTACTTC; cdr3_aa: CASRGAGGEQYF
j_call: TRBJ1-2; clone_size: -; d_call: TRBD1; v_call: TRBV2; cdr3_length: 15; cdr3_nt: TGTGCCAGCAGTGAAACGGGACAGGGACTCTATGGCTACACCTTC; cdr3_aa: CASSETGQGLYGYTF
j_call: TRBJ2-6; clone_size: -; d_call: -; v_call: TRBV25-1; cdr3_length: 15; cdr3_nt: TGTGCCAGCAGTGAATGGGGCTCTGGGGCCAACGTCCTGACTTTC; cdr3_aa: CASSEWGSGANVLTF
j_call: TRBJ1-1; clone_size: -; d_call: -; v_call: TRBV7-3; cdr3_length: 13; cdr3_nt: TGTGCCAGCAGCTTAACACAGAACACTGAAGCTTTCTTT; cdr3_aa: CASSLTQNTEAFF
j_call: TRBJ1-2; clone_size: -; d_call: -; v_call: TRBV5-6; cdr3_length: 14; cdr3_nt: TGTGCCAGCAGCCTGGGCCGCCAGGCCTATGGCTACACCTTC; cdr3_aa: CASSLGRQAYGYTF
j_call: TRBJ1-1; clone_size: few; d_call: -; v_call: TRBV2; cdr3_length: 11; cdr3_nt: TGTGCCAGCAGTTTGAACACTGAAGCTTTCTTT; cdr3_aa: CASSLNTEAFF
j_call: TRBJ2-5; clone_size: -; d_call: TRBD2; v_call: TRBV2; cdr3_length: 16; cdr3_nt: TGTGCCAGCAGTGGCGTAACTAGCGGGAGTGGGGAGACCCAGTACTTC; cdr3_aa: CASSGVTSGSGETQYF
j_call: TRBJ2-1; clone_size: -; d_call: TRBD2; v_call: TRBV5-1; cdr3_length: 16; cdr3_nt: TGCGCCAGCAGCTCAGGACTAGCGGGAAGGAACAATGAGCAGTTCTTC; cdr3_aa: CASSSGLAGRNNEQFF
j_call: TRBJ1-5; clone_size: -; d_call: TRBD1; v_call: TRBV2; cdr3_length: 14; cdr3_nt: TGTGCCAGCGGACAGGGTGTTGGAAATCAGCCCCAGCATTTT; cdr3_aa: CASGQGVGNQPQHF
j_call: TRBJ1-2; clone_size: few; d_call: TRBD1; v_call: TRBV4-2; cdr3_length: 16; cdr3_nt: TGTGCCAGCAGCCAAGGGGACAGCTCATCTTCCTATGGCTACACCTTC; cdr3_aa: CASSQGDSSSSYGYTF
j_call: TRBJ1-4; clone_size: -; d_call: TRBD1; v_call: TRBV10-3; cdr3_length: 14; cdr3_nt: TGTGCCATCTCTTCTGGGACAGATAATGAAAAACTGTTTTTT; cdr3_aa: CAISSGTDNEKLFF
j_call: TRBJ2-7; clone_size: -; d_call: -; v_call: TRBV19; cdr3_length: 14; cdr3_nt: TGTGCCAGTACCCCCCCGGGGAACTCCTACGAGCAGTACTTC; cdr3_aa: CASTPPGNSYEQYF
j_call: TRBJ2-2; clone_size: -; d_call: TRBD2; v_call: TRBV10-3; cdr3_length: 17; cdr3_nt: TGTGCCACGAGCGAGACTAGCGGGAGGCCGAACACCGGGGAGCTGTTTTTT; cdr3_aa: CATSETSGRPNTGELFF
j_call: TRBJ2-5; clone_size: -; d_call: -; v_call: TRBV7-3; cdr3_length: 13; cdr3_nt: TGTGCCAGCAGCTTAGGGATCCAAGAGACCCAGTACTTC; cdr3_aa: CASSLGIQETQYF
j_call: TRBJ1-1; clone_size: -; d_call: TRBD1; v_call: TRBV10-3; cdr3_length: 16; cdr3_nt: TGTGCCACCGGAGGGGCAGGGGGTCTTCGAGGTACTGAAGCTTTCTTT; cdr3_aa: CATGGAGGLRGTEAFF
j_call: TRBJ2-7; clone_size: few; d_call: -; v_call: TRBV5-1; cdr3_length: 14; cdr3_nt: TGCGCCAGCAGCTTGGAGGCCAGTCCCTACGAGCAGTACTTC; cdr3_aa: CASSLEASPYEQYF